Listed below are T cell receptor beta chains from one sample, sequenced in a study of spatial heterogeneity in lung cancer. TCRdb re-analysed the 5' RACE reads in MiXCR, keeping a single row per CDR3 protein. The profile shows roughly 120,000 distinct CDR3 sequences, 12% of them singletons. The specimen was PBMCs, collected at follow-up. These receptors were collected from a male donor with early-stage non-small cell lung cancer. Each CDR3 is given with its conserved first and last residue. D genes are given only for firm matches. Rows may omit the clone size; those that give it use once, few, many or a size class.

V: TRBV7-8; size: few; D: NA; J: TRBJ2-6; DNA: TGTGCCAGCAGCTTAGGACTAGCTGGGGCCAACGTCCTGACTTTC; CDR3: CASSLGLAGANVLTF
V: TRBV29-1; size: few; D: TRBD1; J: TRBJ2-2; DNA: TGCAGCGCCGGACAGGGGGCCGACACCGGGGAGCTGTTTTTT; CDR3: CSAGQGADTGELFF
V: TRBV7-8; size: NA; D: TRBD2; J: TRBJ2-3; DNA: TGTGCCAGCAGCCAGAGCGGGGGGGCCGACACAGATACGCAGTATTTT; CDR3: CASSQSGGADTDTQYF
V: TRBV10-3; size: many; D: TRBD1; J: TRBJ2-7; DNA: TGTGCCATCAGTCCGGGACAGGGGGCCAGAGAGCAGTACTTC; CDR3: CAISPGQGAREQYF
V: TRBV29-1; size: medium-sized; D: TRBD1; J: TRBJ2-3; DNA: TGCAGCGTAAAAACCGGGACAGGGGACGCAGATACGCAGTATTTT; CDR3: CSVKTGTGDADTQYF
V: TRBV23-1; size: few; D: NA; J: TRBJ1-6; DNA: TGCGCCAGCAGTCTTTGGGACCGACTGTCTAATTCACCCCTCCACTTT; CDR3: CASSLWDRLSNSPLHF
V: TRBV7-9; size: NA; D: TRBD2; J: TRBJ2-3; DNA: TGTGCCAGCAGCTTAGGACGGACTAGCAGCACAGATACGCAGTATTTT; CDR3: CASSLGRTSSTDTQYF
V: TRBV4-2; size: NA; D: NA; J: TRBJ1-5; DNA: TGTGCCAGCAGCCAAAATTTAGGGACTGGGCAGCCCCAGCATTTT; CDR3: CASSQNLGTGQPQHF
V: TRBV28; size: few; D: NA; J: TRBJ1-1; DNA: TGTGCCAGCAGTCGACCCCTCATTTGGAGGAACACTGAAGCTTTCTTT; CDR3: CASSRPLIWRNTEAFF
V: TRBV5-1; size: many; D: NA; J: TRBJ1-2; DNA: TGCGCCAGCAGCTTGCTTCAGGCCGATGGCTACACCTTC; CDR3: CASSLLQADGYTF
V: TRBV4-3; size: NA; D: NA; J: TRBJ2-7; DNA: TGCGCCAGCAGCCAACGTGGGGTCTCCGAGCAGTACTTC; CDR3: CASSQRGVSEQYF
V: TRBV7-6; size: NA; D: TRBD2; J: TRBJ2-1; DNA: TGTGCCAGCAGCTTAGTTAGCGGGGGGTCCTACAATGAGCAGTTCTTC; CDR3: CASSLVSGGSYNEQFF
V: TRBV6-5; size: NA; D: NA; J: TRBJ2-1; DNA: TGTGCCAGCAAAACGTCCCCCTACAATGAGCAGTTCTTC; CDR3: CASKTSPYNEQFF
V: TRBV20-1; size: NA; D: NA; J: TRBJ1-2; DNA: TGCAGTGCGTACAGGGATAACTATGGCCACACCTTC; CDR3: CSAYRDNYGHTF
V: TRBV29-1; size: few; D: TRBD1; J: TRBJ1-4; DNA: TGCAGCGTTGATCCTAAACGGACAGGGCCCTCATCAACTAATGAAAAACTGTTTTTT; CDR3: CSVDPKRTGPSSTNEKLFF
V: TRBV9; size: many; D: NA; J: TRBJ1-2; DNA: TGTGCCAGCAGCCCCGTAGGGGCGCCAAACTATGGCTACACCTTC; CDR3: CASSPVGAPNYGYTF
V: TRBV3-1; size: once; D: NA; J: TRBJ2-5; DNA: TGTGCCAGCAGCCAAGGCGGGGCTGTAAGAGAGACCCAGTACTTC; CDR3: CASSQGGAVRETQYF
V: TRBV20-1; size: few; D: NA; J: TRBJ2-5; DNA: TGCAGTGCTAGAGTTGCGGACACTCAGTACTTC; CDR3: CSARVADTQYF
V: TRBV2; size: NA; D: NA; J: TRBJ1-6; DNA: TGTGCCAGCGGGGCTTCAGGGCCCTATAATTCACCCCTCCACTTT; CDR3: CASGASGPYNSPLHF
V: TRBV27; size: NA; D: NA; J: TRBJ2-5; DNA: TGTGCCAGCAGTTTACAACAGGGCAGAGGAGAGACCCAGTACTTC; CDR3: CASSLQQGRGETQYF
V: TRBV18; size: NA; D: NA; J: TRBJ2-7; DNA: TGTGCCAGCTCACCAATTCGGACTGGGGGCTCCTACGAGCAGTACTTC; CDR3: CASSPIRTGGSYEQYF
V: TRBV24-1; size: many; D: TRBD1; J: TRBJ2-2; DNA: TGTGCCACCAGCCATCCCGGGACAGGGAACACCGGGGAGCTGTTTTTT; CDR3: CATSHPGTGNTGELFF
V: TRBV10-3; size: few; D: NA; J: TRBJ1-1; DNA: TGTGCCATCAGATTTGGACACATGAACACTGAAGCTTTCTTT; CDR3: CAIRFGHMNTEAFF
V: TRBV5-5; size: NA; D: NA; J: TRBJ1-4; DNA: TGTGCCAGCAGCAGTGTGGGGAGTAAAAAACTGTTTTTT; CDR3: CASSSVGSKKLFF
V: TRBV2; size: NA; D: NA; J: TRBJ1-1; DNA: TGTGCCTTCCAACAGGGAACATTCACTGAAGCTTTCTTT; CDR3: CAFQQGTFTEAFF
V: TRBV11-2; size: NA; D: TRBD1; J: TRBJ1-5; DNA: TGTGCCAGCAGACAGACAGGGGGAAGCAATCAGCCCCAGCATTTT; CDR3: CASRQTGGSNQPQHF
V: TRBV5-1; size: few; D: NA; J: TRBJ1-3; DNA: TGCGCCAGCAGCTTAAGTCCGCACAGGGACTCTGGAAACACCATATATTTT; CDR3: CASSLSPHRDSGNTIYF
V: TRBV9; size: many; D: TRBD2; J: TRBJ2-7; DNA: TGTGCCAGCAGCGTAGGCGGGCTAGCGGGGACTACCTACGAGCAGTACTTC; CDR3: CASSVGGLAGTTYEQYF